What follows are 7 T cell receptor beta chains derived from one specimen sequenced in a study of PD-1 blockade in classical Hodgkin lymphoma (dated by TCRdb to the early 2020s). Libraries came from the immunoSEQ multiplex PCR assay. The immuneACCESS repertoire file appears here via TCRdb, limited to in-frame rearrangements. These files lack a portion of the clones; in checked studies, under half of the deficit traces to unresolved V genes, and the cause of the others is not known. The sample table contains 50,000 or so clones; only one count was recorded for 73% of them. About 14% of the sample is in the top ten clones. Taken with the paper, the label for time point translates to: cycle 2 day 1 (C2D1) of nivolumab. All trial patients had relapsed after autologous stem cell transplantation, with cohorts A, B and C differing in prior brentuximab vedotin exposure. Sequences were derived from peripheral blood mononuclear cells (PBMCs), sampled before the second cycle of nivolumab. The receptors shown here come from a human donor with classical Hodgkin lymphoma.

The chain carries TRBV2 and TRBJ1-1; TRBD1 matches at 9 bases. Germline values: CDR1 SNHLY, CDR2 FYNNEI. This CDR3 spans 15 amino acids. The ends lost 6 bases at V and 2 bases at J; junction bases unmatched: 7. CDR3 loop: CASSGGQGSNTEAFF. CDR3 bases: TGTGCCAGCAGCGGTGGACAGGGGAGTAACACTGAAGCTTTCTTT.

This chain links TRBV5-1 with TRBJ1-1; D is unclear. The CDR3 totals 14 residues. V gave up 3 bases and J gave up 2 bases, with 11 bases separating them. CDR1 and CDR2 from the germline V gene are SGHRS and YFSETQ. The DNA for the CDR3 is TGCGCCAGCAGCTACGGGAGGAGTAACACTGAAGCTTTCTTT. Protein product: CASSYGRSNTEAFF. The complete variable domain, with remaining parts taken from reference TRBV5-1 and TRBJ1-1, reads KAGVTQTPRYLIKTRGQQVTLSCSPISGHRSVSWYQQTPGQGLQFLFEYFSETQRNKGNFPGRFSGRQFSNSRSEMNVSTLELGDSALYLCASSYGRSNTEAFFGQGTRLTVV.

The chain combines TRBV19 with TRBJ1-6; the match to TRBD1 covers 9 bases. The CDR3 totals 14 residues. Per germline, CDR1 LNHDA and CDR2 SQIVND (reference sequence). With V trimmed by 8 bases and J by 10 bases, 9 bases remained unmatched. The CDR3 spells CASSSGTGNSPLHF. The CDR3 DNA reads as TGTGCCAGTTCCTCCGGGACAGGGAACTCACCCCTCCACTTT.

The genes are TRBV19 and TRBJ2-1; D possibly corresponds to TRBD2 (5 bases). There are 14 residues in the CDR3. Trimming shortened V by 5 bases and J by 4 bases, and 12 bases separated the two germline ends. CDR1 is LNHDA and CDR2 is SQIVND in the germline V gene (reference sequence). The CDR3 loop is CASSPRGRYNEQFF. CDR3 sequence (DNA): TGTGCCAGTAGTCCCCGGGGTCGGTACAATGAGCAGTTCTTC.

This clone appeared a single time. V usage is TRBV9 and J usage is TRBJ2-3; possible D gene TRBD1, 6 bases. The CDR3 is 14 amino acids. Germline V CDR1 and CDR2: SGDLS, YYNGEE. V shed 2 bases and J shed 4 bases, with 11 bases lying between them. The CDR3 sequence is CASSVRGAPDTQYF. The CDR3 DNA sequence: TGTGCCAGCAGCGTCAGGGGCGCGCCAGATACGCAGTATTTT.

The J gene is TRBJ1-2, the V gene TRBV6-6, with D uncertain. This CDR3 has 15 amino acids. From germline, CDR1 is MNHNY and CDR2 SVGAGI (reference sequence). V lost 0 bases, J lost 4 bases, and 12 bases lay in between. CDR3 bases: TGTGCCAGCAGTTACTCGCAACAGCCGACCTATGGCTACACCTTC. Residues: CASSYSQQPTYGYTF.

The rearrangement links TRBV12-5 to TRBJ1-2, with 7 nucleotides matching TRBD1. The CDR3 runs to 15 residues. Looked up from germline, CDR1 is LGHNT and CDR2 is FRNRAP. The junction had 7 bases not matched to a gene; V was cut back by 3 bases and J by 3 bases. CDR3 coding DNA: TGTGCTAGTGGTTTCGCGACAGGGAAGGACTATGGCTACACCTTC. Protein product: CASGFATGKDYGYTF.